The 12 T cell receptor beta chains reported below all come from one sample, sequenced in a study of blood T cell repertoires in COVID-19. The data were produced by immunoSEQ multiplex PCR, yet TCRdb's version contains in-frame clones alone and is incomplete. The sample includes around 150,000 clones, 80% to 90% of them seen just once. Sequenced material: peripheral blood. The receptor set was obtained from a woman aged 40 to 50 with acute or convalescent COVID-19.

J is TRBJ1-6 and V is TRBV7-9; 7 bases are shared with TRBD1. With V trimmed by 0 bases and J by 0 bases, 8 bases remained unmatched. This CDR3 spans 19 amino acids. CDR1 is SEHNR and CDR2 is FQNEAQ in the germline V gene (reference sequence). The CDR3 bases are TGTGCCAGCAGCTTAGCCCGGGACAGCTCAAGCTCCTATAATTCACCCCTCCACTTT. It specifies CASSLARDSSSSYNSPLHF.

The V call is TRBV6-5, the J call TRBJ1-2; TRBD1 might be the D (6 bases). CDR1 is MNHEY and CDR2 is SVGAGI in the germline V gene. The CDR3 contains 14 residues. The germline V and J ends were trimmed by 5 bases and 4 bases, with 14 bases remaining between them. CDR3 region: CASSRGGGGYGYTF. The CDR3 nucleotides are TGTGCCAGCAGTCGTGGGGGCGGCGGCTATGGCTACACCTTC.

The V call is TRBV10-3, the J call TRBJ2-3, with D hard to call. CDR1 is ENHRY and CDR2 is SYGVKD in the germline V gene. The CDR3 has 14 residues. The V gene lost 7 bases and the J gene lost 0 bases, with 11 bases spanning the gap. The DNA of the CDR3 is TGTGCCATCACTAGTTTCGGCAGCACAGATACGCAGTATTTT. Translation gives CAITSFGSTDTQYF.

This chain links TRBV16 with TRBJ2-3; 7 bases match TRBD2. The germline CDR1 and CDR2 sequences are KGHSY and FQNENV. V dropped 3 bases and J dropped 1; count of bases not matched to a gene: 7. The CDR3 is 16 residues long. CDR3 DNA sequence: TGTGCCAGCAGCCAGGGCCAGCGGGGCCGCACAGATACGCAGTATTTT. Protein product: CASSQGQRGRTDTQYF.

The chain's CDR3 is CASSAVTGGGETQYF. The DNA of the CDR3 is TGTGCCAGCAGCGCGGTGACAGGGGGCGGAGAGACCCAGTACTTC. The V gene is TRBV11-2, the J gene TRBJ2-5; the match to TRBD1 covers 10 bases. Unmatched junction bases numbered 7, after V lost 5 bases and J lost 4 bases. This CDR3 is built from 15 residues. CDR1 is SGHAT, CDR2 FQNNGV, per germline.

The chain carries TRBV5-1 and TRBJ1-1; 8 bases are a match to TRBD1. V lost 4 bases, J lost 11 bases, and 4 bases stayed unmatched. CDR1 SGHRS and CDR2 YFSETQ come from the germline V gene. The CDR3 extends over 11 amino acids. CDR3: CASSVGQVAFF. As DNA, the CDR3 is TGCGCCAGCAGCGTGGGACAGGTCGCTTTCTTT.

This chain links TRBV6-5 with TRBJ2-7; possibly TRBD1 for D (5 bases). CDR1 and CDR2 (germline): MNHEY, SVGAGI. V shed 4 bases and J shed 6 bases, with 13 bases lying between them. This CDR3 contains 13 residues. The CDR3 DNA follows: TGTGCCAGCAGTTTCCAGGGCGTCTCCGAGCAGTACTTC. Protein sequence: CASSFQGVSEQYF.

The chain combines TRBV6-2 or TRBV6-3 with TRBJ2-1; 10 bases map to TRBD2. The CDR3 extends over 14 amino acids. The germline CDR1 and CDR2 sequences are MNHEY and SVGEGT. V lost 4 bases and J lost 7; bases outside the gene matches: 4. The CDR3 spells CASSFLAGANEQFF. The CDR3 coding sequence is TGTGCCAGCAGTTTCCTAGCGGGGGCAAATGAGCAGTTCTTC.

The gene calls are TRBV11-3 and TRBJ2-3, with TRBD1 identical over 7 bases. Germline V gene lookup returns CDR1 SGHNT and CDR2 YENEEA. This CDR3 is 16 amino acids long. V was clipped by 5 bases and J by 1 base; unmatched bases: 9. Here the CDR3 DNA reads TGTGCCAGCAGCCCGACCGGGACAGCTCGCACAGATACGCAGTATTTT. It translates to CASSPTGTARTDTQYF.

The chain has TRBV29-1 and TRBJ2-7, with 9 bases aligning to TRBD1. V lost 4 bases to trimming and J lost 4 bases; unmatched junction nucleotides: 5. The CDR3 consists of 13 residues. Germline V CDR1 and CDR2: SQVTM, ANQGSEA. CDR3 residues: CSVVPGQGYEQYF. In DNA form, the CDR3 reads TGCAGCGTTGTCCCGGGACAGGGATACGAGCAGTACTTC.

The rearrangement joins TRBV6-5 to TRBJ1-1; D gene uncertain. V was trimmed by 6 bases and J by 0 bases, leaving 14 bases between them. Germline V gene lookup returns CDR1 MNHEY and CDR2 SVGAGI. This CDR3 has 15 amino acids. CDR3 in amino acids: CASRRATMVNTEAFF. For the CDR3, the DNA is TGTGCCAGCAGGCGGGCGACGATGGTGAACACTGAAGCTTTCTTT.

This rearrangement joins TRBV10-3 to TRBJ1-1; tentative D call: TRBD1 (6 bases). Germline values: CDR1 ENHRY, CDR2 SYGVKD. The CDR3 covers 14 residues. Trimming took 2 bases from V and 6 from J, leaving 13 bases between them. For the CDR3, the DNA is TGTGCCATCAGTGAGGGACTGGGGGCGTCTGAAGCTTTCTTT. Translation gives CAISEGLGASEAFF.